Below are 27 T cell receptor beta chains sequenced from a single sample in a study of blood T cell repertoires in COVID-19. Here immunoSEQ multiplex PCR was the method, and the copy in TCRdb shows in-frame clones only, minus some. The sample yields 220,000 or so clones, roughly 84% seen once. Material: PBMCs or T cells enriched from blood (not recorded which). Source of these receptors: a woman aged 40 to 55 who had recovered from COVID-19.

The chain links TRBV29-1 to TRBJ2-1; tentatively, D is TRBD2 (5 bases). V shed 3 bases and J shed 3 bases, with 12 bases lying between them. The CDR3 runs 14 residues. Germline V lookup: CDR1 SQVTM, CDR2 ANQGSEA. CDR3 nucleotide sequence: TGCAGCGTTGATAAGCGGTCTTACTACAATGAGCAGTTCTTC. Translated: CSVDKRSYYNEQFF.

CDR3 residues: CASSPSGMDEQFF. The CDR3 DNA reads TGCGCCAGCAGCCCTAGCGGGATGGATGAGCAGTTCTTC. The V call is TRBV5-1, the J call TRBJ2-1; 9 positions agree with TRBD2. Losses at the gene ends were 4 bases for V and 8 bases for J; bases not matched to a gene: 4. The CDR3 spans 13 residues. The germline CDR1 and CDR2 sequences are SGHRS and YFSETQ.

V gene TRBV25-1 combines with J gene TRBJ1-3, with a possible D match to TRBD1 (6 bases). This CDR3 comprises 16 residues. V was cut by 5 bases and J by 0 bases, with 14 bases left in between. CDR1 MGHDK and CDR2 SYGVNS come from the germline V gene. CDR3 loop: CASSPRTAHSGNTIYF. DNA for the CDR3: TGTGCCAGCAGTCCTCGGACAGCACACTCTGGAAACACCATATATTTT.

This rearrangement joins TRBV11-3 to TRBJ2-1; 13 bases agree with TRBD2. Germline loops: CDR1 SGHNT, CDR2 YENEEA. V trimming: 2 bases; J trimming: 8 bases; junction bases outside the gene matches: 6. The CDR3 loop spans 16 amino acids. The CDR3 sequence: CASSLRTSGSWDEQFF. The CDR3 region has the DNA TGTGCCAGCAGCTTAAGGACTAGCGGGAGTTGGGATGAGCAGTTCTTC.

This clone was observed a single time. V is TRBV5-1 and J is TRBJ2-3; TRBD2 matches 12 bases. The V gene's germline CDR1 is SGHRS and CDR2 YFSETQ. V was clipped by 4 bases and J by 3 bases; unmatched bases: 9. The CDR3 runs 17 residues. The CDR3 nucleotides are TGCGCCAGCAGCATAAGACTAGCGGGAGTCATTACAGATACGCAGTATTTT. Its protein product is CASSIRLAGVITDTQYF.

This chain uses TRBV28 with TRBJ1-2; D call uncertain. Germline CDR1 is MDHEN and CDR2 is SYDVKM. V lost 2 bases and J lost 4, with 14 bases in between. The CDR3 has 15 residues. CDR3 coding DNA: TGTGCCAGCAGTTTAAATATGCCGACACTCTATGGCTACACCTTC. Amino acid sequence: CASSLNMPTLYGYTF.

The chain uses TRBV24-1 and TRBJ1-2, with a possible D match to TRBD1 (5 bases). V was clipped by 9 bases and J by 5 bases, with 15 bases between them. Germline V gene data show CDR1 as KGHDR and CDR2 as SFDVKD. The CDR3 is 13 amino acids. The CDR3 bases are TGTGCCACCCAGGGCAGCGGGGATTATGGCTACACCTTC. It encodes CATQGSGDYGYTF.

V gene TRBV29-1 combines with J gene TRBJ1-1; TRBD1 matches 7 bases. Trimming removed 6 bases from V and 0 bases from J; junction bases left unmatched: 7. The CDR3 spans 14 residues. Germline V gives CDR1 SQVTM, CDR2 ANQGSEA. CDR3 residues: CSVTGTYLNTEAFF. The CDR3 DNA reads as TGCAGCGTGACAGGGACATATCTGAACACTGAAGCTTTCTTT.

The V call is TRBV19, the J call TRBJ2-1; 8 bases agree with TRBD2. J was trimmed by 1 base and V by 2 bases; bases with no gene match: 7. Germline CDR1 LNHDA, CDR2 SQIVND (reference sequence). This CDR3 spans 17 amino acids. CDR3: CASSIKSLAGSYNEQFF. The CDR3, as DNA: TGTGCCAGTAGTATAAAATCTCTAGCGGGTTCCTACAATGAGCAGTTCTTC. Combining the CDR3 with reference TRBV19 and TRBJ2-1 gives the whole variable domain DGGITQSPKYLFRKEGQNVTLSCEQNLNHDAMYWYRQDPGQGLRLIYYSQIVNDFQKGDIAEGYSVSREKKESFPLTVTSAQKNPTAFYLCASSIKSLAGSYNEQFFGPGTRLTVL.

The chain uses TRBV5-1 and TRBJ2-3; 8 bases align to TRBD1. After removal of 4 bases from V and 0 bases from J, the junction contained 10 bases not matched to a gene. Germline V gene lookup returns CDR1 SGHRS and CDR2 YFSETQ. The CDR3 has 17 residues. The CDR3 loop reads CASSTRPGGESTDTQYF. The CDR3 nucleotides read TGCGCCAGCAGCACGAGACCAGGGGGCGAAAGCACAGATACGCAGTATTTT.

This chain joins TRBV4-2 and TRBJ2-7; tentative D call: TRBD2 (5 bases). This CDR3 has 18 amino acids. Looked up from germline, CDR1 is LGHNA and CDR2 is YNFKEQ. Trimming shortened V by 1 base and J by 1 base, and 20 bases separated the two germline ends. DNA for the CDR3: TGTGCCAGCAGCCAAGGGACGATGATGGCGGGCGGATCCTACGAGCAGTACTTC. Its translation is CASSQGTMMAGGSYEQYF.

Only one count was recorded for this clone. This chain uses TRBV24-1 with TRBJ2-3; 12 nucleotides align to TRBD1. CDR3 length equals 14 residues. Germline V gene data show CDR1 as KGHDR and CDR2 as SFDVKD. J gave up 6 bases and V 9 bases, and 6 bases lay outside the gene matches. CDR3 nucleotides: TGTGCCACCGATCAGGGACAGGGGGCGGATACGCAGTATTTT. Its protein is CATDQGQGADTQYF.

This chain joins TRBV11-2 and TRBJ2-1; possible D gene TRBD2, 6 bases. Germline CDR1 and CDR2: SGHAT and FQNNGV. There are 15 residues in the CDR3. V was cut by 5 bases and J by 8 bases, with 19 bases left in between. CDR3 amino acids: CASSPRLDRGDEQFF. The CDR3 nucleotides read TGTGCCAGCAGCCCGCGACTAGACCGCGGCGATGAGCAGTTCTTC.

The rearrangement links TRBV28 to TRBJ2-3, with a possible D match to TRBD1 (6 bases). The germline V gene has CDR1 MDHEN and CDR2 SYDVKM. V dropped 8 bases and J dropped 2 bases, with 17 bases sitting between them. The CDR3 consists of 15 residues. The CDR3 DNA sequence: TGTGCCAGCCTAGGTGCAGGGGCCAACACAGATACGCAGTATTTT. Protein sequence: CASLGAGANTDTQYF.

The gene calls are TRBV3-1 (or the pseudogene TRBV3-2) and TRBJ1-1, with 7 bases matching TRBD1. CDR1 is LGHDT, CDR2 YNNKEL, per germline (reference sequence). Trimming removed 3 bases from V and 0 bases from J; junction bases left unmatched: 4. The CDR3 is made up of 15 amino acids. In DNA, the CDR3 is TGTGCCAGCAGCCACCGGGACAGAGTGAACACTGAAGCTTTCTTT. Its protein is CASSHRDRVNTEAFF.

J is TRBJ1-2 and V is TRBV2, with 10 bases aligning to TRBD1. V gave up 2 bases and J gave up 6 bases; unmatched junction bases: 3. CDR1 is SNHLY and CDR2 is FYNNEI in the germline V gene. The CDR3 is 14 amino acids. The CDR3: CASSEQGQGNGYTF. CDR3 nucleotide sequence: TGTGCCAGCAGTGAACAGGGACAGGGGAATGGCTACACCTTC. Looking up the rest from reference TRBV2 and TRBJ1-2 gives the full variable domain: EPEVTQTPSHQVTQMGQEVILRCVPISNHLYFYWYRQILGQKVEFLVSFYNNEISEKSEIFDDQFSVERPDGSNFTLKIRSTKLEDSAMYFCASSEQGQGNGYTFGSGTRLTVV.

In this sample, this clone turned up a few times. This chain joins TRBV4-1 and TRBJ2-4; possible D gene TRBD2, 6 bases. The CDR3 length is 19 residues. Germline-derived CDR1 and CDR2 are MGHRA and YSYEKL. The V and J ends lost 1 base and 1 base respectively, with 20 bases between them. This CDR3 reads CASSQVVIANGGAKNIQYF. Here the CDR3 DNA reads TGCGCCAGCAGCCAAGTAGTAATAGCGAATGGGGGGGCCAAAAACATTCAGTACTTC.

This rearrangement joins TRBV15 to TRBJ2-5, with D perhaps TRBD2 (6 bases). Germline lookup yields CDR1 LNHNV and CDR2 YYDKDF (reference sequence). The CDR3 contains 14 residues. V lost 5 bases and J lost 5, with 15 bases in between. The DNA of the CDR3 is TGTGCCACCAGCTCCACGACTAGGAGGGAGACCCAGTACTTC. This gives the protein CATSSTTRRETQYF. The full variable domain, its missing parts supplied by reference TRBV15 and TRBJ2-5, is DAMVIQNPRYQVTQFGKPVTLSCSQTLNHNVMYWYQQKSSQAPKLLFHYYDKDFNNEADTPDNFQSRRPNTSFCFLDIRSPGLGDTAMYLCATSSTTRRETQYFGPGTRLLVL.

The chain uses TRBV9 and TRBJ1-2; 9 nucleotides line up with TRBD1. The CDR3 is 15 residues long. The germline gives CDR1 SGDLS, CDR2 YYNGEE. The junction had 7 bases not matched to a gene; V was cut back by 3 bases and J by 4 bases. CDR3 DNA: TGTGCCAGCAGCGCTGGGACAGGGATTATCTATGGCTACACCTTC. It yields the protein CASSAGTGIIYGYTF.

V and J are TRBV9 and TRBJ1-2, with D perhaps matching TRBD1 (6 bases). The CDR3 is made up of 14 amino acids. Germline CDR1 SGDLS, CDR2 YYNGEE. With 1 base removed from V and 3 bases from J, the gap between germline ends came to 10 bases. CDR3 sequence reads: CASSVSGEDYGYTF. CDR3 nucleotide sequence: TGTGCCAGCAGCGTATCAGGGGAAGACTATGGCTACACCTTC.

Of note for this clone: Other DNA sequences in the sample encode the same CDR3. The chain carries TRBV7-2 and TRBJ1-2; D gene uncertain. The CDR3 is 12 amino acids. Trimming removed 1 base at V and 4 bases at J, with 4 bases between. In germline, CDR1 is SGHTA, CDR2 FQGNSA. The CDR3 DNA is TGTGCCAGCAGCTTAGTCAGCTATGGCTACACCTTC. Amino acids: CASSLVSYGYTF.

V usage is TRBV9 and J usage is TRBJ2-3; 10 bases are a match to TRBD2. The CDR3 is 13 residues long. J gave up 4 bases and V 7 bases, and 3 bases lay outside the gene matches. CDR1 SGDLS and CDR2 YYNGEE come from the germline V gene. Written as DNA, the CDR3 is TGTGCCAGCGGGCTAGCGGGAGCAGATACGCAGTATTTT. Translating gives CASGLAGADTQYF.

The chain uses TRBV5-1 and TRBJ1-1; unclear D gene. This CDR3 contains 13 residues. Trimming cost V 1 base and J 6 bases, with 10 bases left between them. Germline loops: CDR1 SGHRS, CDR2 YFSETQ. The CDR3 sequence is CASSLNVAPEAFF. The CDR3 DNA sequence: TGCGCCAGCAGCTTGAATGTGGCTCCTGAAGCTTTCTTT. The full variable domain, rest sourced from reference TRBV5-1 and TRBJ1-1, is KAGVTQTPRYLIKTRGQQVTLSCSPISGHRSVSWYQQTPGQGLQFLFEYFSETQRNKGNFPGRFSGRQFSNSRSEMNVSTLELGDSALYLCASSLNVAPEAFFGQGTRLTVV.

Turning to this clone: Germline and junction disagree at one end, which may indicate a read error. This CDR3 is CSAGETGQAFF. CDR3 nucleotide sequence: TGCAGTGCTGGAGAGACAGGGCAAGCTTTCTTT. J is TRBJ1-1 and V is TRBV20-1, with 7 positions matching TRBD1. The germline V gene encodes CDR1 DFQATT and CDR2 SNEGSKA (reference sequence). CDR3 size: 11 residues.

V usage is TRBV19 and J usage is TRBJ1-2; 8 bases match TRBD1. Germline-derived CDR1 and CDR2 are LNHDA and SQIVND (reference sequence). This CDR3 has 15 residues. V dropped 7 bases and J dropped 4; count of bases not matched to a gene: 11. CDR3 in DNA: TGTGCCAGTAAGTGGGCAGGGGGCGCCAGCTATGGCTACACCTTC. Its translation: CASKWAGGASYGYTF.

This clone was recorded only once. This rearrangement joins TRBV5-1 to TRBJ2-3; D not certain. CDR3 size: 12 residues. Germline V CDR1 and CDR2: SGHRS, YFSETQ. V gave up 1 base and J gave up 4 bases, with 4 bases separating them. CDR3 residues: CASSLFSDTQYF. The CDR3 DNA reads as TGCGCCAGCAGCTTGTTCTCAGATACGCAGTATTTT. The full variable domain, rest sourced from reference TRBV5-1 and TRBJ2-3, is KAGVTQTPRYLIKTRGQQVTLSCSPISGHRSVSWYQQTPGQGLQFLFEYFSETQRNKGNFPGRFSGRQFSNSRSEMNVSTLELGDSALYLCASSLFSDTQYFGPGTRLTVL.

The rearrangement links TRBV28 to TRBJ2-1; 10 bases match TRBD2. CDR3 length: 18 residues. The trim removed 5 bases at V and 7 bases at J, leaving 17 bases unmatched. Germline CDR1 is MDHEN and CDR2 is SYDVKM. DNA of the CDR3: TGTGCCAGCAGTCTCCAGAGGCGGGCTAGCGGGAGTAAAAATGAGCAGTTCTTC. As protein: CASSLQRRASGSKNEQFF.